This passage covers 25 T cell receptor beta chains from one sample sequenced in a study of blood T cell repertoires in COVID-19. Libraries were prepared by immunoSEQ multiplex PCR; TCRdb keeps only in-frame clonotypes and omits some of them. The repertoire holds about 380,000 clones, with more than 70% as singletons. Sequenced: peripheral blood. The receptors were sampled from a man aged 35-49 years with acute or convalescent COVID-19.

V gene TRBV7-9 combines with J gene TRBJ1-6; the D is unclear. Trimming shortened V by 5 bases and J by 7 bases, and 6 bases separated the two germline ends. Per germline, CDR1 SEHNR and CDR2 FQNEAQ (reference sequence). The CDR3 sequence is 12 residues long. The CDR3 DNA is TGTGCCAGCAGCGCGGGGAATTCACCCCTCCACTTT. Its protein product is CASSAGNSPLHF.

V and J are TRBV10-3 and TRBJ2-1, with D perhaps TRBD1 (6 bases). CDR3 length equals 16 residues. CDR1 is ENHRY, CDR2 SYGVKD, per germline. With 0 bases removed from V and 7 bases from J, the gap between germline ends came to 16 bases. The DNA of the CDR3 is TGTGCCATCAGTGAGTCGATTTTGCAGGGGCGGAATGAGCAGTTCTTC. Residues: CAISESILQGRNEQFF.

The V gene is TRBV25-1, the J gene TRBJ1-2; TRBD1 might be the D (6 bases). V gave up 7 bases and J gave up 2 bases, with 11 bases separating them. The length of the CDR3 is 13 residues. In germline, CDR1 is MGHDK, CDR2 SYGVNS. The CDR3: CASTPGQNYGYTF. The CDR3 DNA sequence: TGTGCCAGCACCCCCGGACAGAACTATGGCTACACCTTC.

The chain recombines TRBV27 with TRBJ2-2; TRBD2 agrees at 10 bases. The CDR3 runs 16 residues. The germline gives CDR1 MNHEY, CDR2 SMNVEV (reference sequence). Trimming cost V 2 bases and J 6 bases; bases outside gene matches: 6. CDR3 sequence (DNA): TGTGCCAGCAGTTTAGGGCTAGCGGGAGTTCCCGGGGAGCTGTTTTTT. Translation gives CASSLGLAGVPGELFF.

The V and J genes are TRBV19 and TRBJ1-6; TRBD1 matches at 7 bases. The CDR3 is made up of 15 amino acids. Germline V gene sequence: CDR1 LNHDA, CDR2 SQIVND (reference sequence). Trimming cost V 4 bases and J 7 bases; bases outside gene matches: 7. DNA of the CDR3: TGTGCCAGTAGTACAACAGGGGACCGAAATTCACCCCTCCACTTT. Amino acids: CASSTTGDRNSPLHF.

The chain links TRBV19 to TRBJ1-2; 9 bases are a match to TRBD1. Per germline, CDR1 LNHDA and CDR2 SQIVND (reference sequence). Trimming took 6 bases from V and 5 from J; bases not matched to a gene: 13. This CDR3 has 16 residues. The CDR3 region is CASSLTGGPSRYGYTF. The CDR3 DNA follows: TGTGCCAGTAGCCTAACAGGGGGCCCGAGCCGTTATGGCTACACCTTC.

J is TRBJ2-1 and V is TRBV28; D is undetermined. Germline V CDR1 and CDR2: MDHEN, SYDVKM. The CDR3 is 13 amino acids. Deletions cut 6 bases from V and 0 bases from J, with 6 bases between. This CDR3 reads CASRPYSYNEQFF. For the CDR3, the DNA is TGTGCCAGCAGACCCTACTCCTACAATGAGCAGTTCTTC.

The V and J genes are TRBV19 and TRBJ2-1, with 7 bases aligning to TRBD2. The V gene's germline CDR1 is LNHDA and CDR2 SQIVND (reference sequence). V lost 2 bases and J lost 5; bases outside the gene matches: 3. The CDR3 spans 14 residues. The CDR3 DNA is TGTGCCAGTAGTATAAGCGGGGACCACAATGAGCAGTTCTTC. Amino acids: CASSISGDHNEQFF.

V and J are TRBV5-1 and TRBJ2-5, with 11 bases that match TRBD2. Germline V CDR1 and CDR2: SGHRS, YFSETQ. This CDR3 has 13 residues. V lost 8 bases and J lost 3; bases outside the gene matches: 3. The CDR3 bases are TGCGCCAGTGCGACTAGCGGGGAAGAGACCCAGTACTTC. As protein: CASATSGEETQYF.

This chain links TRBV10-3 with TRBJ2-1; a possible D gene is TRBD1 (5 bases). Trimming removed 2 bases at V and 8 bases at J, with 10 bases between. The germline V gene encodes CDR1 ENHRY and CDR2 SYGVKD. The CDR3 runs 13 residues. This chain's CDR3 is CAISEPGKYEQFF. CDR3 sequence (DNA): TGTGCCATCAGTGAGCCAGGGAAATATGAGCAGTTCTTC.

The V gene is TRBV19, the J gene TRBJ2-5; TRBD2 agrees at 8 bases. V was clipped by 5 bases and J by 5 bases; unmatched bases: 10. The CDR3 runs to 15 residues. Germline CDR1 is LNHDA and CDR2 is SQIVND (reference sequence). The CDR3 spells CASSAGGGPWETQYF. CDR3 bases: TGTGCCAGTAGTGCCGGGGGGGGACCTTGGGAGACCCAGTACTTC.

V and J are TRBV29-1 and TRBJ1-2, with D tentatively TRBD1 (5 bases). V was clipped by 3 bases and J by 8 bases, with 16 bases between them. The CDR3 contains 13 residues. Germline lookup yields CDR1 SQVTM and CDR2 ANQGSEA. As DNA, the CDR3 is TGCAGCGTTGAGGTCCTGCAGGGTAGGGGCTACACCTTC. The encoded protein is CSVEVLQGRGYTF.

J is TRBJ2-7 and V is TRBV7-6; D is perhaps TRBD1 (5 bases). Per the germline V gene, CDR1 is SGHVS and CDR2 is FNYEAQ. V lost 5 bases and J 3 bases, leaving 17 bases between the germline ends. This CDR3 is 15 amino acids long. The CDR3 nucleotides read TGTGCCAGCAGCCCAGGGTCCGCGAATATCTACGAGCAGTACTTC. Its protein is CASSPGSANIYEQYF.

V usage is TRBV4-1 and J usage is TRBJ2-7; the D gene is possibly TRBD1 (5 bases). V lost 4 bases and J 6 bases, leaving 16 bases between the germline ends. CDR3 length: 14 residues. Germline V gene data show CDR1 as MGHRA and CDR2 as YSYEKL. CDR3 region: CASSPDQGRGEQYF. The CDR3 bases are TGCGCCAGCAGCCCAGACCAGGGAAGGGGCGAGCAGTACTTC.

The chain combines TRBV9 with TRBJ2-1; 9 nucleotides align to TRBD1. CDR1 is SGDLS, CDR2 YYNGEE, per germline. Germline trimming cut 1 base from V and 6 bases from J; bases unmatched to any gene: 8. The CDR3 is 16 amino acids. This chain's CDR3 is CASSVTPGQGINEQFF. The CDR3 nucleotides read TGTGCCAGCAGCGTAACGCCGGGACAGGGCATCAATGAGCAGTTCTTC.

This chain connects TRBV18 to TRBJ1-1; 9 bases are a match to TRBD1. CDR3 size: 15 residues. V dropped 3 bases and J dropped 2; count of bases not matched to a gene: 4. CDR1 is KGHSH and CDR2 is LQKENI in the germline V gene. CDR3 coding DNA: TGTGCCAGCTCACCTGGGACAGGGCGTAACACTGAAGCTTTCTTT. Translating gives CASSPGTGRNTEAFF.

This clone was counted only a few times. CDR3 nucleotides: TGTGCCAGCAGGGCCGCGGGGCCGGGTGAAAAACTGTTTTTT. Residues: CASRAAGPGEKLFF. The chain employs TRBV2 and TRBJ1-4, with D possibly being TRBD1 (5 bases). The CDR3 is 14 residues long. Trimming cost V 6 bases and J 7 bases, with 15 bases left between them. Germline CDR1 reads SNHLY; CDR2 reads FYNNEI.

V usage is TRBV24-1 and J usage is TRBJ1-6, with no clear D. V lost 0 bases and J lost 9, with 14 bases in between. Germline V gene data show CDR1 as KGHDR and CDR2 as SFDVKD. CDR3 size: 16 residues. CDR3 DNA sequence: TGTGCCACCAGTGATTTGGGGAGGGCGCTGCGTTCACCCCTCCACTTT. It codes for CATSDLGRALRSPLHF.

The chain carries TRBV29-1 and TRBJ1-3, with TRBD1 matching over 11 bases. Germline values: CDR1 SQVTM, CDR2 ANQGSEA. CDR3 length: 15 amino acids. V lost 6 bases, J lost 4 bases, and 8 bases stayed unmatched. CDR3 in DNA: TGCAGCGTGCCGGGACAGGGGGTGCGAGGAAACACCATATATTTT. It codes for CSVPGQGVRGNTIYF.

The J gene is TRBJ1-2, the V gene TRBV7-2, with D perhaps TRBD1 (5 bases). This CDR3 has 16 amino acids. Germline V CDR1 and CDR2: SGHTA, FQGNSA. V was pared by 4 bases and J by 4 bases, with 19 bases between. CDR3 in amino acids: CASSYGAPLRIYGYTF. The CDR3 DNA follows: TGTGCCAGCAGCTATGGGGCTCCCCTCAGAATCTATGGCTACACCTTC.

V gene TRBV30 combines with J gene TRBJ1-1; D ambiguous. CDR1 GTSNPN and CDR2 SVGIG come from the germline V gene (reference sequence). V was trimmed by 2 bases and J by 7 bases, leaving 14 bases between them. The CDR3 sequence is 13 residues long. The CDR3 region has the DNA TGTGCCTGGAGTATCGGAGGCCGGGGTGAAGCTTTCTTT. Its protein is CAWSIGGRGEAFF.

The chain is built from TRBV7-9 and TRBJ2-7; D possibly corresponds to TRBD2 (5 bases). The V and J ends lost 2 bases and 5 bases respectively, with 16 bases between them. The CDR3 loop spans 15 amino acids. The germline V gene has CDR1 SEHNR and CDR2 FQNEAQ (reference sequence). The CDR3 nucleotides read TGTGCCAGCAGCTTATGGACTCAGGACGTCGACGAGCAGTACTTC. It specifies CASSLWTQDVDEQYF.

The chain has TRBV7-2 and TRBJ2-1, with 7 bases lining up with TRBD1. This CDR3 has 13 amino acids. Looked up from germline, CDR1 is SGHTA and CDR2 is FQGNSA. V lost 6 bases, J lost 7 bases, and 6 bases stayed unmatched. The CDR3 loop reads CASSQGRGNEQFF. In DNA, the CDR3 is TGTGCCAGCAGTCAAGGCAGGGGGAATGAGCAGTTCTTC.

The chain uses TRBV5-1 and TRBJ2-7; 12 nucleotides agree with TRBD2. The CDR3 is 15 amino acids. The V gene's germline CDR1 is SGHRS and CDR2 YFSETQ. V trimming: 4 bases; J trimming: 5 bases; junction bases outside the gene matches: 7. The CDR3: CASSPRLAGVNEQYF. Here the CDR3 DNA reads TGCGCCAGCAGCCCGAGACTAGCGGGAGTGAACGAGCAGTACTTC.

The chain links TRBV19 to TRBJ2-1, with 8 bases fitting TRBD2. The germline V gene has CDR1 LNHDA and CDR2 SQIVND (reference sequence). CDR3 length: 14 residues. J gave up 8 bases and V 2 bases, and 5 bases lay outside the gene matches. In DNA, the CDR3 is TGTGCCAGTAGTATAACGGGAGGGAGCTATGAGCAGTTCTTC. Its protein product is CASSITGGSYEQFF.